The 5 T cell receptor beta chains reported below all come from one sample, sequenced in a study of blood T cell repertoires in COVID-19. Clones were read by immunoSEQ multiplex PCR, and TCRdb kept only the in-frame ones, dropping some. The data hold approximately 72,000 clones, with roughly 87% observed a single time. Sample: peripheral blood. The receptors stem from a man in his forties or fifties with acute or convalescent COVID-19.

This clone was seen only once. The CDR3: CASSQGSWDGYTF. CDR3 DNA: TGTGCCAGCAGCCAAGGGAGCTGGGATGGCTACACCTTC. This chain links TRBV3-1 (or the pseudogene TRBV3-2) with TRBJ1-2; D unclear. The V end lost 1 base, the J end lost 6 bases, and 9 bases lay between the germline ends. The germline V gene has CDR1 LGHDT and CDR2 YNNKEL (reference sequence). This CDR3 comprises 13 residues.

This chain joins TRBV24-1 and TRBJ2-7, with 8 bases lining up with TRBD1. From germline, CDR1 is KGHDR and CDR2 SFDVKD. The V and J ends lost 4 bases and 0 bases, in that order; junction bases with no gene match: 13. CDR3 length: 18 residues. This CDR3 reads CATSDSSPGTGYSYEQYF. For the CDR3, the DNA is TGTGCCACCAGTGACTCTTCTCCCGGGACAGGTTACTCCTACGAGCAGTACTTC.

The chain uses TRBV7-9 and TRBJ1-2, with D possibly being TRBD1 (5 bases). V was shortened by 5 bases and J by 2 bases, with 15 bases between the two germline ends. The length of the CDR3 is 15 residues. CDR1 and CDR2 (germline): SEHNR, FQNEAQ (reference sequence). The CDR3 DNA reads TGTGCCAGCAGCCCGCCCGTGGGGGGAAACTATGGCTACACCTTC. Translated, it gives CASSPPVGGNYGYTF.

This chain joins TRBV4-1 and TRBJ1-3; no clear D gene. V was clipped by 4 bases and J by 0 bases, with 13 bases between them. This CDR3 has 16 amino acids. Germline V gives CDR1 MGHRA, CDR2 YSYEKL. The CDR3 loop reads CASSPLPPDSGNTIYF. The CDR3, as DNA: TGCGCCAGCAGCCCCCTTCCACCAGACTCTGGAAACACCATATATTTT.

This chain joins TRBV5-8 and TRBJ2-1, with D possibly being TRBD2 (5 bases). CDR1 is SGHTS, CDR2 YDEGEE, per germline. CDR3 size: 14 residues. V was shortened by 4 bases and J by 0 bases, with 8 bases between the two germline ends. CDR3 loop: CASSIGNSYNEQFF. CDR3 coding DNA: TGTGCCAGCAGCATCGGGAACTCCTACAATGAGCAGTTCTTC.